Here is one T cell receptor beta chain with its context. The data stem from a study of T cell responses to AZD1222 COVID-19 vaccine. Sequenced by immunoSEQ multiplex PCR; TCRdb stores in-frame clones only, minus some. In the table there are about 150,000 clones, just under 95% of which are singletons. This CDR3 has 16 amino acids. Germline V gene sequence: CDR1 SGDLS, CDR2 YYNGEE. V was cut by 3 bases and J by 6 bases, with 18 bases left in between. The TCR was taken from an adult in good health. J is TRBJ1-4 and V is TRBV9; TRBD1 is a possible D gene (5 bases). The sequencing here drew on peripheral blood, taken on day 0 of AZD1222 vaccination. The CDR3 bases are TGTGCCAGCAGCGCCGGGCCTAAAGGGGTTGATGAAAAACTGTTTTTT. Translation gives CASSAGPKGVDEKLFF. Combining the CDR3 with reference TRBV9 and TRBJ1-4 gives the whole variable domain DSGVTQTPKHLITATGQRVTLRCSPRSGDLSVYWYQQSLDQGLQFLIQYYNGEERAKGNILERFSAQQFPDLHSELNLSSLELGDSALYFCASSAGPKGVDEKLFFGSGTQLSVL.